The 12 T cell receptor beta chains listed next were all sequenced from one sample in a study of blood T cells in healthy people across ages. With a J-beta primer mix and a sample-barcoded 5' primer, a second PCR ran roughly 6 to 12 cycles. Each CDR3 protein gets one entry after TCRdb re-called the 5' RACE reads with MiXCR. Of approximately 1,000,000 distinct CDR3 sequences in the sample, more than 35% were seen once. Sequencing used blood. These receptors were obtained from a woman aged 60 to 75 in good health.

This chain connects TRBV21-1 to TRBJ2-6. TRBV21-1 is assigned pseudogene status. The CDR3 spans 16 residues. CDR3 sequence reads: CASSKGQNSGANVLTF. The CDR3 nucleotides read TGTGCCAGCAGCAAAGGACAGAACTCTGGGGCCAACGTCCTGACTTTC.

This chain joins TRBV28 and TRBJ2-5, with D possibly being TRBD1 (7 bases). Trimming removed 1 base at V and 5 bases at J, with 14 bases between. Germline V gene lookup returns CDR1 MDHEN and CDR2 SYDVKM. The CDR3 runs to 15 residues. The CDR3 nucleotides are TGTGCCAGCAGTTTATCCCTCCCAGGGGGGGAGACCCAGTACTTC. As protein: CASSLSLPGGETQYF.

Worth noting for this clonotype: The junction does not match germline at one end; this may be a read error. The V and J genes are TRBV27 and TRBJ1-2; possibly TRBD1 for D (6 bases). The CDR3 is 16 residues long. Per germline, CDR1 MNHEY and CDR2 SMNVEV (reference sequence). The CDR3 DNA sequence: TGTGCCAGCACCCTAAAGTGGGGGGCCCAACACTATGGCTACGCCTTC. This gives the protein CASTLKWGAQHYGYAF.

The V call is TRBV28, the J call TRBJ1-1; the D gene is possibly TRBD1 (5 bases). Germline V gene sequence: CDR1 MDHEN, CDR2 SYDVKM. The length of the CDR3 is 13 residues. V was clipped by 3 bases and J by 5 bases, with 10 bases between them. The CDR3 DNA is TGTGCCAGCAGTTTGCAGGGTGTGACTGAAGCTTTCTTT. Translated, it gives CASSLQGVTEAFF.

This clonotype turned up a few times. The chain combines TRBV28 with TRBJ2-3; tentative D call: TRBD1 (6 bases). This CDR3 has 15 residues. Germline V gene data show CDR1 as MDHEN and CDR2 as SYDVKM. Trimming removed 2 bases at V and 8 bases at J, with 17 bases between. The CDR3 region is CASSLEGDLVGTQYF. The DNA of the CDR3 is TGTGCCAGCAGTTTAGAGGGGGACCTTGTGGGTACGCAGTATTTT.

This clonotype has at least ten counts. J is TRBJ2-7 and V is TRBV4-2; D ambiguous. The CDR3 extends over 15 amino acids. The germline V gene encodes CDR1 LGHNA and CDR2 YNFKEQ. V gave up 1 base and J gave up 0 bases, with 10 bases separating them. In nucleotides, the CDR3 is TGTGCCAGCAGCCAAGTAGCCGGAACCTCCTACGAGCAGTACTTC. It is translated as CASSQVAGTSYEQYF.

This clonotype turned up a few times. The chain joins TRBV4-2 to TRBJ2-3, with 8 bases identical to TRBD2. The CDR3 consists of 17 residues. V was pared by 0 bases and J by 1 base, with 6 bases of the junction left unmatched. Germline V gives CDR1 LGHNA, CDR2 YNFKEQ. This CDR3 reads CASSQDVGLAGTDTQYF. The CDR3 nucleotides are TGTGCCAGCAGCCAAGATGTCGGACTAGCCGGCACAGATACGCAGTATTTT.

CDR3 sequence: CASSEDRGHHGYTF. The CDR3 nucleotides are TGTGCCAGCAGTGAAGACAGGGGGCACCATGGCTACACCTTC. The rearrangement uses TRBV2 and TRBJ1-2, with 9 bases identical to TRBD1. CDR1 and CDR2 from the germline V gene are SNHLY and FYNNEI. This CDR3 is 14 amino acids long. The V segment lost 1 base and the J segment 6 bases; nucleotides outside the gene matches: 3.

The chain combines TRBV18 with TRBJ2-5; D possibly corresponds to TRBD2 (5 bases). V lost 2 bases to trimming and J lost 4 bases, with 11 bases between them. There are 14 residues in the CDR3. Germline V CDR1 and CDR2: KGHSH, LQKENI. CDR3 bases: TGTGCCAGCTCACCAGGTCGAGGGAGAGAGACCCAGTACTTC. Encoded protein: CASSPGRGRETQYF.

This clonotype was detected ten times or more. V is TRBV12-3 or TRBV12-4 and J is TRBJ2-5; TRBD1 is a possible D gene (6 bases). The CDR3 runs to 12 residues. V lost 5 bases, J lost 5 bases, and 9 bases lay in between. CDR3 region: CASSRRGETQYF. In DNA form, the CDR3 reads TGTGCCAGCAGTCGCAGGGGTGAGACCCAGTACTTC.

This clonotype was observed a single time. This CDR3 reads CASSLVGLRVREQYF. Written as DNA, the CDR3 is TGTGCCAGCAGCTTAGTGGGACTACGGGTCCGCGAGCAGTACTTC. This sequence joins TRBV7-2 and TRBJ2-7, with TRBD2 identical over 7 bases. This CDR3 region has 15 residues. J lost 6 bases, V lost 1 base, and 9 bases had no gene match. CDR1 SGHTA and CDR2 FQGNSA come from the germline V gene.

This clonotype appeared a few times. The V call is TRBV2, the J call TRBJ2-7; no reliable D call. The V end lost 0 bases, the J end lost 5 bases, and 14 bases lay between the germline ends. CDR3 length: 15 amino acids. Germline lookup yields CDR1 SNHLY and CDR2 FYNNEI. CDR3: CASSEAPGRLDEQYF. CDR3 sequence (DNA): TGTGCCAGCAGTGAAGCACCCGGACGACTTGACGAGCAGTACTTC.